Reported below is one TCR beta chain. The sample is drawn from a study of OX40 agonist ivuxolimab in advanced cancers. Study context: Patients receiving dose escalation had hepatocellular carcinoma, melanoma, renal cell or head and neck cancer. Prior anti-PD-1, anti-PD-L1 or anti-CTLA-4 therapy did not bar entry, and more than 35% had some.

This CDR3 spans 19 amino acids. Trimming took off 0 bases at V and 7 bases at J, with 25 bases between the two ends. CDR1 SGDLS and CDR2 YYNGEE come from the germline V gene. Repertoires were generated with immunoSEQ multiplex PCR, while TCRdb's copy carries only in-frame clones and drops some. Among around 26,000 clones listed, about 70% were seen once. This receptor was identified in an adult with an advanced solid tumor such as melanoma, head and neck, liver or kidney cancer. The chain has TRBV9 and TRBJ1-4; tentatively, D is TRBD1 (6 bases). Sequencing was performed on CD4+ or CD8+ T cells sorted from blood, taken in a trial of the OX40 agonist ivuxolimab. This CDR3 reads CASSVENRVGGTGTEKLFF. CDR3 nucleotides: TGTGCCAGCAGCGTAGAAAACAGGGTAGGGGGGACGGGAACTGAAAAACTGTTTTTT.